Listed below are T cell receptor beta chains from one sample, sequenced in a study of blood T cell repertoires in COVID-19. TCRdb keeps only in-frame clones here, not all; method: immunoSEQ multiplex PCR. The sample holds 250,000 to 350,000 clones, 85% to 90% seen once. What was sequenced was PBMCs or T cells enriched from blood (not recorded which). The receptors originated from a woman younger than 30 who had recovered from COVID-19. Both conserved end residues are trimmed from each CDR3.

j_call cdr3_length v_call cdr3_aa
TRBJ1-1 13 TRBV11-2 ASRRAGTGPTEAF
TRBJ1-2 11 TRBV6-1 ASSEVRGNGYT
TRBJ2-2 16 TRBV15 ATSPGLAGGQQSGELF
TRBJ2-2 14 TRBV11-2 ASSPGQASNTGELF
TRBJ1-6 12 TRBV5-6 ASSGGGMFSPLH
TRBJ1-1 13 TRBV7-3 ASSLTPGDPTEAF
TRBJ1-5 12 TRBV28 ASSPQGMNQPQH
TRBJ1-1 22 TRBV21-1 ASSKPRGRLTGGPTEFHNTEAF
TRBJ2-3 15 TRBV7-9 ASSGLAVQSFTDTQY
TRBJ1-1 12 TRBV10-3 AISADRVTGEAF
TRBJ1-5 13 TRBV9 ASSVGDSRNQPQH
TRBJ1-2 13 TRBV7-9 ASSLVPAQAGGYT
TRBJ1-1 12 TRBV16 ASSQATDDTEAF
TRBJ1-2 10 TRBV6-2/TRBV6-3 ASSLDRGGYT
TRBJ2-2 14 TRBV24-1 ATSDSGQGVTGELF
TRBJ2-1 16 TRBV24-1 ATSDSDPDRGQYNEQF
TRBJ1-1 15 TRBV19 ASRIGGTGAGKTEAF
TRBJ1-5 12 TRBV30 AWSVTGWGQPQH
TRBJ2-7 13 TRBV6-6 ASSYSQGSHYEQY
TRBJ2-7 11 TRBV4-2 ASSQAGTYEQY
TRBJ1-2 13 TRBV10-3 AITRGPVSNYGYT
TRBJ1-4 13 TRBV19 ASRTEGATNEKLF
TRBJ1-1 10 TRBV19 ASSIGITEAF
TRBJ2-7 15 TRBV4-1 ASSHLPGQGDPGEQY
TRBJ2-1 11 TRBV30 AWRGLQYNEQF
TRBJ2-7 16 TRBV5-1 ASSLVVLGTSGAYEQY
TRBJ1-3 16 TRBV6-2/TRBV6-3 ASSSDRGPPGSGNTIY
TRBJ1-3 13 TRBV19 ASSQGLRSGNTIY
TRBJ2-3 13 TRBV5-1 ASSLDVGAVDTQY
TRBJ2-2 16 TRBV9 ASSERTSGRTSTGELF
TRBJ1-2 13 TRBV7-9 ASSPSGTGDYGYT
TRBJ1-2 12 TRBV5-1 ASSLTGQGYGYT
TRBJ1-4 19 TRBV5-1 ASSFYGRTDFYRATNEKLF
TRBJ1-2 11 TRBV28 ASSLDLWHGYT
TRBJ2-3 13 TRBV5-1 ASSLVGLATDTQY
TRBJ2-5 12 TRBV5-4 ASSLTGGTKTQY
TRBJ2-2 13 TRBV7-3 ASSSQGGGQGELF
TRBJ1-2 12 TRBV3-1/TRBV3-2 ASSQAIGGGGYT
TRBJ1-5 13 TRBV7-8 ASSSLRGEGQPQH
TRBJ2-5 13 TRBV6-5 ASSFALAGGETQY
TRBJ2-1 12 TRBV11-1 ASSRQGGYNEQF
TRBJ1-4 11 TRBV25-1 ASSLSTEEKLF
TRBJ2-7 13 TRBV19 ASSMGGLPVYEQY
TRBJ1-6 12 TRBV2 ASSERDRTSPLH
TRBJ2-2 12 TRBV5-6 ASSYGRASGELF
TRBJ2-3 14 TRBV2 ASSDVGRSPTDTQY
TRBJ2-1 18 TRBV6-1 ASSEGPINHRGLTYNEQF
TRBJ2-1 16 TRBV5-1 ASSLWGAGAGLNNEQF
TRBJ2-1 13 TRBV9 ASSPGTGGYNEQF
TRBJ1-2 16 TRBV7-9 ASSHSEWTGGRGYGYT
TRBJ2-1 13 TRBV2 ASSEGLAERNEQF
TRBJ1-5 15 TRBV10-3 AISVNPGQGSNQPQH
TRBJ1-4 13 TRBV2 ASSERPREGEKLF
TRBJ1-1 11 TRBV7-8 ASSSQRGTEAF
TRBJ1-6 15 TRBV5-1 ASRRDTPSSYNSPLH
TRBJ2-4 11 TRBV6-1 ASSEDGGDIQY
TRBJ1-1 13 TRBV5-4 ASSVGTGGSSEAF
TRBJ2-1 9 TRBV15 ATSSGTGLF
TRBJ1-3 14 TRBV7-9 ASSPRTARSGNTIY
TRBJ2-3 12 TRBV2 ASKFGTSGDTQY